This T cell receptor beta chain was captured in a study of blood T cell repertoires in COVID-19. Study summary: Sample material is recorded as cDNA or gDNA derived from T cells, B-cell-depleted T cells, or PBMCs.

Participants' own reports of clinical history determined their cohort assignment. Participants in the exposed group had met a COVID-19 case in the 2 weeks before joining the study. Losses at the gene ends were 3 bases for V and 7 bases for J; bases not matched to a gene: 6. The CDR3 runs 14 residues. CDR1 and CDR2 (germline): SGHDT, YYEEEE. Per the original methods: The authors estimated nucleated cell counts from reference gene primer amplification. Only in-frame clones appear in the TCRdb table, and some are missing; sequencing was by immunoSEQ multiplex PCR. From that table come the V and J calls and clone size; the DNA was used to work out D and trimming. The sample has 350,000 to 400,000 clones, roughly nine tenths seen once.

The sample was PBMCs or T cells enriched from blood (not recorded which). The J gene is TRBJ1-5, the V gene TRBV5-6; 8 bases map to TRBD1. The TCR comes from a woman aged 40 to 49 who had been exposed to COVID-19. The CDR3 here is CASSSDRDEQPQHF. Written as DNA, the CDR3 is TGTGCCAGCAGCTCGGACAGGGACGAACAGCCCCAGCATTTT.